What follows describes a single TCR beta chain. As processed by the authors: Counts of nucleated cells, estimated from reference gene primer amplification, were obtained. Sequenced by immunoSEQ multiplex PCR; TCRdb stores in-frame clones only, minus some. V and J calls and clone size are copied from that table; D and trimming were computed from the DNA. In the table there are 140,000 or so clones, 80% to 90% of which are singletons. This entry belongs to a study of blood T cell repertoires in COVID-19. Study context: Sites across the United States, Italy and Spain contributed samples from acute and convalescent COVID-19. Sample material is recorded as cDNA or gDNA derived from T cells, B-cell-depleted T cells, or PBMCs.

This CDR3 has 16 amino acids. The V gene lost 0 bases and the J gene lost 2 bases, with 13 bases spanning the gap. Germline loops: CDR1 SGHAT, CDR2 FQNNGV. This clonotype was obtained from a man in his sixties with active or convalescent COVID-19. The sequencing sample was made of peripheral blood. The rearrangement links TRBV11-2 to TRBJ1-2, with D perhaps matching TRBD1 (5 bases). The CDR3 DNA reads TGTGCCAGCAGCTTAGAATGGGTCCCAGGGAACTATGGCTACACCTTC. Translated, it gives CASSLEWVPGNYGYTF.